The present entry profiles one TCR beta chain with its context. Its cognate antigen has yet to be identified. Qualities for individual bases were not recorded, and no much larger clone is one base off. Each collaborating institution followed its own protocols to collect whole blood in K2EDTA tubes. For TCRbeta analysis, collaborators shipped samples in one of three forms: frozen whole blood, isolated PBMCs, or DNA extracted from either of those sample types. This sample is drawn from a study of blood T cell repertoires in COVID-19 (dated by TCRdb to about 2020). Study-level background: Collaborator samples came from the United States, Italy and Spain and covered acute and convalescent phases of COVID-19. Sample metadata almost always included a de-identified subject ID, COVID-19 status, age in years and sex. Deeply sampled blood TCRbeta repertoires from subjects exposed to, actively infected with, or recovered from COVID-19 were included in the dataset. The samples were drawn from two sources: the first 160 participants of the ongoing ImmuneRACE study, and approximately 1,300 subjects contributed by 6 global collaborators. The material from the prospective study consisted of cDNA or gDNA derived from T cells, B-cell-depleted T cells, or PBMCs. Where available, HLA class I and class II types were taken from metadata supplied by the sample provider and were not determined by assay-based typing. The repertoires were released in a freely available public database intended as a resource for research on the immune response to SARS-CoV-2.

TCRbeta CDR3 regions were amplified from genomic DNA by means of the immunoSEQ Assay, a bias-controlled multiplex PCR. Concerning the study's data processing: Nucleated cell counts per sample were estimated from amplification of reference gene primers within the assay. To quantify the absolute abundance of each unique TCRbeta CDR3 rearrangement, sequence reads were collapsed and filtered. Productive Simpson clonality was computed per sample as the square root of Simpson's diversity index over productive rearrangements. In its TCRdb copy, this immuneACCESS table keeps in-frame sequences only and misses some clones. Where compared with another copy, unresolved V genes explain less than half of these, and the others have no known cause. D and trimming were read from the DNA, whereas the V and J calls and clone size are those reported in that table. The table for this sample lists about 40,000 clones; approximately 89% of them were counted only once. Approximately 10% of the sample is held by the ten biggest clonotypes.

Findings and caveats that apply to the study as a whole: How much clinical and demographic metadata was included differed by source and by participant, and the metadata was provided uncurated.

The germline V gene yields MDHEN for CDR1 and SYDVKM for CDR2. Its CDR3 holds 15 amino acids, cysteine through phenylalanine. Just CDR3 DNA is preserved here, 45 bases in frame from base 1. The V and J ends are trimmed by 3 bases and 5 bases, leaving 13 bases between them. The V and J genes are TRBV28 and TRBJ2-2; the D gene is perhaps TRBD1, from 5 matching bases. The sequenced sample was peripheral blood. This TCR was recovered from a woman in her 70s with acute or convalescent COVID-19. The nucleotides are TGTGCCAGCAGTTTGGCCCCTGACAGAACCGGGGAGCTGTTTTTT. It specifies CASSLAPDRTGELFF.